This TCR beta chain was sequenced during a study of control samples from healthy donors and cancer patients. From germline, CDR1 is KGHSH and CDR2 LQKENI. The CDR3 consists of 15 residues. The trim removed 3 bases at V and 1 base at J, leaving 3 bases unmatched. The assay was immunoSEQ multiplex PCR, and TCRdb's table has in-frame clones only and misses some. The table lists 150,000 to 200,000 clones, around 94% of them singletons. This receptor was taken from a young woman in good health. The chain is built from TRBV18 and TRBJ1-1; 9 positions agree with TRBD1. Sample: blood. CDR3 residues: CASSPSGQGNTEAFF. In DNA, the CDR3 is TGTGCCAGCTCACCCTCGGGACAGGGGAACACTGAAGCTTTCTTT.